This entry concerns a single T cell receptor (beta chain). These data originate in a study of blood T cell repertoires in COVID-19. The V segment lost 4 bases and the J segment 5 bases; nucleotides outside the gene matches: 7. Germline loops: CDR1 LGHDT, CDR2 YNNKEL (reference sequence). This CDR3 contains 14 residues. Profiling relied on immunoSEQ multiplex PCR, and the TCRdb table lists in-frame clones only, not all of them. The repertoire includes 150,000 to 200,000 clones, over 75% of them detected once, and 4.5% to 7.5% sits in the top ten. The genes are TRBV3-1 (or the pseudogene TRBV3-2) and TRBJ1-1; TRBD1 aligns across 7 bases. The sequenced sample was PBMCs or T cells enriched from blood (not recorded which). The clonotype comes from a middle-aged man who had recovered from COVID-19. CDR3 sequence (DNA): TGTGCCAGCAGCCCACAGGGGACGGGGACTGAAGCTTTCTTT. This encodes CASSPQGTGTEAFF.